This T cell receptor (beta chain) is drawn from a study of early T cells in non-severe SARS-CoV-2 infection. From the 5' RACE reads, TCRdb called clonotypes with MiXCR, one entry per CDR3 protein. The sample has approximately 66,000 distinct CDR3 sequences; 12% are singletons. With regard to this clonotype: A read error may produce the germline difference seen at one junction end.

In germline, CDR1 is SGHDT, CDR2 YYEEEE. The CDR3 is 19 amino acids. The receptor's source is an adult who was a healthcare worker with PCR-confirmed SARS-CoV-2 infection or an uninfected control (not recorded which). The donor label of this sample is uncertain. The chain carries TRBV5-6 and TRBJ1-6; D is ambiguous. Here the sequenced sample was whole blood, taken at baseline. CDR3 sequence reads: CASSLRNVVWRNYNSPLYF. CDR3 in DNA: TGTGCCAGCAGCTTGAGAAATGTAGTCTGGCGGAACTATAATTCACCCCTCTACTTT.